The rows below give T cell receptor beta chains drawn from one sample of a study of CD8+ T cells in alopecia areata. Using immunoSEQ multiplex PCR, the repertoire was profiled, and TCRdb retains in-frame clones only, with some absent. The top ten clones hold more than 1.5% of a sample with over 150,000 clones, roughly 65% of them seen once. The sample here was CD4+ T cells sorted from blood, taken at week 0. All receptors derive from a human donor with alopecia areata. Each CDR3 is given with its conserved first and last residue. The order of the fields is CDR3 DNA, CDR3 protein, J gene, V gene, D gene, clone size. A D gene is named only where the DNA matches it firmly. Size tells how often a clone was seen (once, few, many) or the class of an expanded clone, and some rows leave it out.

CDR3 DNA: TGTGCCAGCAGCACTAGCGGGGTACACGAGCAGTACTTC
CDR3 protein: CASSTSGVHEQYF
J gene: TRBJ2-7
V gene: TRBV7-9
D gene: TRBD2
clone size: once

CDR3 DNA: TGTGCCAGCAGCCTTCAGGGGGCGGCCAATGAGCAGTTCTTC
CDR3 protein: CASSLQGAANEQFF
J gene: TRBJ2-1
V gene: TRBV14
D gene: TRBD1
clone size: few

CDR3 DNA: TGTGCCATCAGTGACACAGGGACCTCTTTCCAGCCCCAGCATTTT
CDR3 protein: CAISDTGTSFQPQHF
J gene: TRBJ1-5
V gene: TRBV10-3
D gene: -
clone size: once

CDR3 DNA: TGTGCCTTTAGACTGGGCCACGAGCAGTACTTC
CDR3 protein: CAFRLGHEQYF
J gene: TRBJ2-7
V gene: TRBV30
D gene: -
clone size: -

CDR3 DNA: TGCAGCGTTGAAACCATTCGGGAGTCAGATACGCAGTATTTT
CDR3 protein: CSVETIRESDTQYF
J gene: TRBJ2-3
V gene: TRBV29-1
D gene: -
clone size: -

CDR3 DNA: TGCAGCGTTGAGTGGAGGGGAAGGGCAGATACGCAGTATTTT
CDR3 protein: CSVEWRGRADTQYF
J gene: TRBJ2-3
V gene: TRBV29-1
D gene: -
clone size: -

CDR3 DNA: TGTGCCAGCGTAGGGGCCGGCCTCGGGAATTCACCCCTCCACTTT
CDR3 protein: CASVGAGLGNSPLHF
J gene: TRBJ1-6
V gene: TRBV7-2
D gene: -
clone size: once

CDR3 DNA: TGTGCCAGCAGCTCCTTAACCGGGGAGCTGTTTTTT
CDR3 protein: CASSSLTGELFF
J gene: TRBJ2-2
V gene: TRBV5-6
D gene: -
clone size: -

CDR3 DNA: TGTGCCAGCACTTCATTAGGCTCTGGGGCCAACGTCCTGACTTTC
CDR3 protein: CASTSLGSGANVLTF
J gene: TRBJ2-6
V gene: TRBV6-5
D gene: -
clone size: -

CDR3 DNA: TGCAGCGTAGAGGGATCTGGGGCCAACGTCCTGACTTTC
CDR3 protein: CSVEGSGANVLTF
J gene: TRBJ2-6
V gene: TRBV29-1
D gene: -
clone size: few

CDR3 DNA: TGTGCCAGCAGCCAAGGGACTAGCTACGAGCAGTACTTC
CDR3 protein: CASSQGTSYEQYF
J gene: TRBJ2-7
V gene: TRBV11-2
D gene: TRBD2
clone size: -

CDR3 DNA: TGTGCCAGCAGTGAATCGGACAGGACCTCTCGGGGCTACACCTTC
CDR3 protein: CASSESDRTSRGYTF
J gene: TRBJ1-2
V gene: TRBV25-1
D gene: TRBD1
clone size: -

CDR3 DNA: TGCAGCGTTGAGATTCACGTCGGTGGTACGCAGTATTTT
CDR3 protein: CSVEIHVGGTQYF
J gene: TRBJ2-3
V gene: TRBV29-1
D gene: -
clone size: few

CDR3 DNA: TGCAGCGTTGCGTCGGGTCAGGGCGTGGTTGGAGCTTTCTTT
CDR3 protein: CSVASGQGVVGAFF
J gene: TRBJ1-1
V gene: TRBV29-1
D gene: -
clone size: -

CDR3 DNA: TGCGCCAGCAGCTTGTATCCCCAAGAGACCCAGTACTTC
CDR3 protein: CASSLYPQETQYF
J gene: TRBJ2-5
V gene: TRBV5-1
D gene: -
clone size: -

CDR3 DNA: TGTGCCATCAGTGGGACAGGGAACACTGAAGCTTTCTTT
CDR3 protein: CAISGTGNTEAFF
J gene: TRBJ1-1
V gene: TRBV10-3
D gene: TRBD1
clone size: once

CDR3 DNA: TGTGCCAGCAGTGGCGAAGCAGCCTTCGGCAATGAGCAGTTCTTC
CDR3 protein: CASSGEAAFGNEQFF
J gene: TRBJ2-1
V gene: TRBV2
D gene: -
clone size: -

CDR3 DNA: TGTGCCAGTAGTATGCCAGGGGATAGGCAGTTT
CDR3 protein: CASSMPGDRQF
J gene: TRBJ1-5
V gene: TRBV19
D gene: -
clone size: -

CDR3 DNA: TGTGCCAGCAGCCAAGCTTTAGGAGGGGAGCTGTTTTTT
CDR3 protein: CASSQALGGELFF
J gene: TRBJ2-2
V gene: TRBV14
D gene: -
clone size: once

CDR3 DNA: TGTGCCAGCAGCTCAACTAGCGGGGCATTCACCGGGGAGCTGTTTTTT
CDR3 protein: CASSSTSGAFTGELFF
J gene: TRBJ2-2
V gene: TRBV13
D gene: TRBD2
clone size: -

CDR3 DNA: TGCAGCTCCCGACAGGGGGGGTCCTACGAGCAGTACTTC
CDR3 protein: CSSRQGGSYEQYF
J gene: TRBJ2-7
V gene: TRBV29-1
D gene: TRBD1
clone size: -

CDR3 DNA: TGTGCCAGCAGCTTAATGTTGTCAGCTTATGACTACGAGCAGTACTTC
CDR3 protein: CASSLMLSAYDYEQYF
J gene: TRBJ2-7
V gene: TRBV7-2
D gene: -
clone size: -

CDR3 DNA: TGCAGCGTTGAAGACAGGGGCGAGGAAAAAGCTTTCTTT
CDR3 protein: CSVEDRGEEKAFF
J gene: TRBJ1-1
V gene: TRBV29-1
D gene: -
clone size: -

CDR3 DNA: TGTGCCAGCTCACCCGCAGAGGGGGCCTATGGCTACACCTTC
CDR3 protein: CASSPAEGAYGYTF
J gene: TRBJ1-2
V gene: TRBV18
D gene: TRBD1
clone size: -

CDR3 DNA: TGTGCCAGCAGTGAGCCAGCCACAGATACGCAGTATTTT
CDR3 protein: CASSEPATDTQYF
J gene: TRBJ2-3
V gene: TRBV2
D gene: -
clone size: -

CDR3 DNA: TGTGCCAGCAGCTTAGGGCCGACTAGCGGGGGGGCCGCAGATACGCAGTATTTT
CDR3 protein: CASSLGPTSGGAADTQYF
J gene: TRBJ2-3
V gene: TRBV7-3
D gene: TRBD2
clone size: few

CDR3 DNA: TGTGCCAGCAGCTCCCCTCTTTTGGGCTACACCTTC
CDR3 protein: CASSSPLLGYTF
J gene: TRBJ1-2
V gene: TRBV7-2
D gene: -
clone size: -

CDR3 DNA: TGCAGCGTTGGGGGACAGGTGGGCTCCGAAGCTTTCTTT
CDR3 protein: CSVGGQVGSEAFF
J gene: TRBJ1-1
V gene: TRBV29-1
D gene: TRBD1
clone size: -

CDR3 DNA: TGCAGCGTTGGTGCTAGCCTTAGCACAGATACGCAGTATTTT
CDR3 protein: CSVGASLSTDTQYF
J gene: TRBJ2-3
V gene: TRBV29-1
D gene: -
clone size: few

CDR3 DNA: TGTGCCAGCAGTTTCACCTCTAGCGGGGGGATAGATACGCAGTATTTT
CDR3 protein: CASSFTSSGGIDTQYF
J gene: TRBJ2-3
V gene: TRBV6-5
D gene: TRBD2
clone size: -

CDR3 DNA: TGCTTCTCGAGAGACAGCACAGATACGCAGTATTTT
CDR3 protein: CFSRDSTDTQYF
J gene: TRBJ2-3
V gene: TRBV29-1
D gene: -
clone size: -

CDR3 DNA: TGCAGTGCTAAAAGTGAAAAACTGTTTTTT
CDR3 protein: CSAKSEKLFF
J gene: TRBJ1-4
V gene: TRBV20-1
D gene: -
clone size: -

CDR3 DNA: TGTGCCAGCAGCTTGGCGGCTGCTGCTAACTATGGCTACACCTTC
CDR3 protein: CASSLAAAANYGYTF
J gene: TRBJ1-2
V gene: TRBV5-4
D gene: -
clone size: -

CDR3 DNA: TGCAGCGTTAACTGGAGTGGGGCCAACGTCCTGACTTTC
CDR3 protein: CSVNWSGANVLTF
J gene: TRBJ2-6
V gene: TRBV29-1
D gene: -
clone size: -

CDR3 DNA: TGTGCCAGCAGCACCCAGGAGGGCGGGGAGCTGTTTTTT
CDR3 protein: CASSTQEGGELFF
J gene: TRBJ2-2
V gene: TRBV7-3
D gene: -
clone size: -

CDR3 DNA: TGTGCCAGTAGTAACAGGGGATCGTTGGAGACCCAGTACTTC
CDR3 protein: CASSNRGSLETQYF
J gene: TRBJ2-5
V gene: TRBV19
D gene: TRBD1
clone size: -

CDR3 DNA: TGTGCCATCAGTGAGTCGATAAAGGAGACCCAGTACTTC
CDR3 protein: CAISESIKETQYF
J gene: TRBJ2-5
V gene: TRBV10-3
D gene: -
clone size: -